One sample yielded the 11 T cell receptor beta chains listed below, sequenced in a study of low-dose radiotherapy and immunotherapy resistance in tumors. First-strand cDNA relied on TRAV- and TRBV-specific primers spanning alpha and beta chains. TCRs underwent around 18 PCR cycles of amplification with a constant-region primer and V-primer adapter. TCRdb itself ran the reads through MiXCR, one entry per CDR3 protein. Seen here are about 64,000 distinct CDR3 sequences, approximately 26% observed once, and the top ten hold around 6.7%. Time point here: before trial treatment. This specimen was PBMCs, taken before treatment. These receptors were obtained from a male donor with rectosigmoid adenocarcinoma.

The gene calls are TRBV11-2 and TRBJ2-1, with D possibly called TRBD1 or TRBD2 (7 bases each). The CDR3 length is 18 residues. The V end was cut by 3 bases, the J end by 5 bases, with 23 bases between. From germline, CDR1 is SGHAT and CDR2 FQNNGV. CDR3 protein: CASSFGLGAGQLHNEQFF. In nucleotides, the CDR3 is TGTGCCAGCAGCTTCGGCCTCGGAGCGGGACAGCTTCACAATGAGCAGTTCTTC.

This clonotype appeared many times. CDR3 protein: CAWSGPRNTIYF. In nucleotides, the CDR3 is TGTGCCTGGAGTGGCCCCAGAAACACCATATATTTT. This sequence joins TRBV30 and TRBJ1-3; D ambiguous. The germline V gene has CDR1 GTSNPN and CDR2 SVGIG (reference sequence). The CDR3 has 12 residues. V was cut by 1 base and J by 5 bases, with 6 bases left in between. Variable domain in full (rest from reference TRBV30 and TRBJ1-3): SQTIHQWPATLVQPVGSPLSLECTVEGTSNPNLYWYRQAAGRGLQLLFYSVGIGQISSEVPQNLSASRPQDRQFILSSKKLLLSDSGFYLCAWSGPRNTIYFGEGSWLTVV.

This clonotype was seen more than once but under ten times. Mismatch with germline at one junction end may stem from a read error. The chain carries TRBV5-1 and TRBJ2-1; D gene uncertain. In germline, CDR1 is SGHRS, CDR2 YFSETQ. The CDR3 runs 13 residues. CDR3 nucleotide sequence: TGCGCCAGCAGGTACGATTACTACGATGAGCAGTTCTTC. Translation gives CASRYDYYDEQFF.

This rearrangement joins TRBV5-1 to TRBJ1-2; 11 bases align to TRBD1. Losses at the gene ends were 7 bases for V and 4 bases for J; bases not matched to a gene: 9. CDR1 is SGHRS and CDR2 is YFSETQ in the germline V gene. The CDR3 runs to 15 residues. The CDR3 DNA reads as TGCGCCAGCCAAGAGGACGGGACAGGGGGCTATGGCTACACCTTC. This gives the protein CASQEDGTGGYGYTF.

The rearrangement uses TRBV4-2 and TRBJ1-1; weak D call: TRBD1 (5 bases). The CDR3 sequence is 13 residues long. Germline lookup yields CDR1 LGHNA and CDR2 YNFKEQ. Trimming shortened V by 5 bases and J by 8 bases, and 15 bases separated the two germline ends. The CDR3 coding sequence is TGTGCCAGCAGCGAAACGGGGGATAGAGAAGCTTTCTTT. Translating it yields CASSETGDREAFF.

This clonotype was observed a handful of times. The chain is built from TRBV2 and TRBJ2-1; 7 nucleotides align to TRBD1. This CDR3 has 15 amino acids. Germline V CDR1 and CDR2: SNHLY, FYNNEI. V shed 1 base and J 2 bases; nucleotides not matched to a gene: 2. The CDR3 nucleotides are TGTGCCAGCAGTGAAGGACAGGGAACCTACAATGAGCAGTTCTTC. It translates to CASSEGQGTYNEQFF.

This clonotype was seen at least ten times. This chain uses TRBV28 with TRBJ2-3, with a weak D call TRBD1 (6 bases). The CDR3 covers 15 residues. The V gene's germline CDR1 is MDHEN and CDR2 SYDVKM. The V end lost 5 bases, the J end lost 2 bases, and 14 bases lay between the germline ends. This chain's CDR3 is CASSTRAGATDTQYF. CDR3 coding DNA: TGTGCCAGCAGTACCCGGGCAGGGGCCACAGATACGCAGTATTTT.

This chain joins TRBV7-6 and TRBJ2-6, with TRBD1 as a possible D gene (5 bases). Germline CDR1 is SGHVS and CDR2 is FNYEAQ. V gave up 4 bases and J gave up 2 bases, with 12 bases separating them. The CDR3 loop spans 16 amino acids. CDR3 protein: CASSSSGLAGANVLTF. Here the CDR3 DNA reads TGTGCCAGCAGCTCGTCAGGGTTGGCTGGGGCCAACGTCCTGACTTTC.

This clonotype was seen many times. In nucleotides, the CDR3 is TGCAGCGTTGAAGTGACAGGGACTACCTACGAGCAGTACTTC. This translates into CSVEVTGTTYEQYF. The chain uses TRBV29-1 and TRBJ2-7; D may match TRBD1 or TRBD2 (7 bases each). The CDR3 length is 14 residues. Trimming removed 1 base from V and 2 bases from J, with 12 bases in between. The germline CDR1 and CDR2 sequences are SQVTM and ANQGSEA.

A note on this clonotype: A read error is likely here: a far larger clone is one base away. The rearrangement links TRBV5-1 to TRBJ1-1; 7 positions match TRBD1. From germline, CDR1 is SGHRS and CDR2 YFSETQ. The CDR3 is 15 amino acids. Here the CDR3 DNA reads TGTGCCAGCAGCCCTGACCGGGACAGTGTTGCTGGAACTTTCTTT. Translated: CASSPDRDSVAGTFF.

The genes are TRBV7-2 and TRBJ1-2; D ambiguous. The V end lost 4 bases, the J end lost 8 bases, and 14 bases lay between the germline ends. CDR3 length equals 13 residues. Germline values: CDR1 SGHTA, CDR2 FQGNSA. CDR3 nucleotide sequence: TGTGCCAGCAGCTACGACCTCGATGAGGGCTACACCTTC. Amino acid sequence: CASSYDLDEGYTF.